Following are 30 T cell receptor beta chains from one sample sequenced in a study of CD8 T cells in ankylosing spondylitis. General observations from the study: A motif in TCR beta, a set of eight or nine highly homologous variants, appeared characteristic of ankylosing spondylitis blood.

Each CDR3 protein gets one entry after TCRdb re-called the 5' RACE reads with MiXCR. The sample lists approximately 550,000 distinct CDR3 sequences, roughly 13% occurring once. Their specific antigens are unknown. The specimen sequenced was blood, either unsorted or a sorted T cell fraction (not recorded which). These receptors were collected from a male donor with ankylosing spondylitis.

The genes are TRBV7-2 and TRBJ2-3; a weak D match, TRBD2 (5 bases). The V end lost 11 bases, the J end lost 0 bases, and 18 bases lay between the germline ends. The CDR3 length is 15 residues. The germline CDR1 and CDR2 sequences are SGHTA and FQGNSA. CDR3 residues: CALRRGSSSTDTQYF. In DNA, the CDR3 is TGTGCCCTCAGAAGAGGGAGTTCTAGCACAGATACGCAGTATTTT.

The chain employs TRBV30 and TRBJ2-3; 12 nucleotides agree with TRBD2. CDR1 is GTSNPN, CDR2 SVGIG, per germline (reference sequence). V gave up 5 bases and J gave up 3 bases; unmatched junction bases: 3. The CDR3 spans 14 residues. The CDR3 sequence is CAWALAGGTDTQYF. The CDR3, as DNA: TGTGCCTGGGCACTAGCGGGAGGAACAGATACGCAGTATTTT.

This clonotype appeared once. The chain combines TRBV24-1 with TRBJ2-1; 9 bases map to TRBD2. Germline assignment: CDR1 KGHDR and CDR2 SFDVKD. The CDR3 length is 16 residues. V lost 5 bases, J lost 7 bases, and 11 bases stayed unmatched. CDR3 DNA: TGTGCCACCAGTGCACGACTAGCGGCCTATCAGAATGAGCAGTTCTTC. Translated, it gives CATSARLAAYQNEQFF.

At least ten counts were recorded for this clonotype. V usage is TRBV12-3 or TRBV12-4 and J usage is TRBJ2-2; D is perhaps TRBD2 (6 bases). Trimming pared 6 bases from V and 1 base from J, leaving 21 bases between. The CDR3 totals 18 residues. CDR3 in DNA: TGTGCCAGCAGCCCCCCTCCGGGAGCCAAGCGGAACACCGGGGAGCTGTTTTTT. This translates into CASSPPPGAKRNTGELFF.

This clonotype was observed a few times. This chain joins TRBV24-1 and TRBJ2-1, with 8 bases lining up with TRBD1. V gave up 7 bases and J gave up 8 bases; unmatched junction bases: 6. Per germline, CDR1 KGHDR and CDR2 SFDVKD. The CDR3 runs 13 residues. The CDR3 DNA follows: TGTGCCACCAGGCAGACAGGGGACGATGAGCAGTTCTTC. Translating it yields CATRQTGDDEQFF.

This clonotype was recorded many times. The rearrangement links TRBV29-1 to TRBJ2-2; 12 bases match TRBD2. Trimming took 6 bases from V and 4 from J; bases not matched to a gene: 6. Germline CDR1 SQVTM, CDR2 ANQGSEA. This CDR3 spans 15 amino acids. The CDR3 nucleotides read TGCAGCGTCTCTAGCGGGAGGGATGGCACCGGGGAGCTGTTTTTT. It is translated as CSVSSGRDGTGELFF.

This chain joins TRBV20-1 and TRBJ1-4; D gene ambiguous. There are 13 residues in the CDR3. Between the trimmed V and J ends, which lost 6 bases and 0 bases, there was a span of 8 bases. CDR1 is DFQATT, CDR2 SNEGSKA, per germline (reference sequence). The CDR3, as DNA: TGCAGTGCCGACCGTCCAACTAATGAAAAACTGTTTTTT. As protein: CSADRPTNEKLFF.

This clonotype has just a few counts. The chain recombines TRBV11-2 with TRBJ2-7; TRBD1 agrees at 10 bases. This CDR3 contains 17 residues. V trimming: 1 base; J trimming: 5 bases; junction bases outside the gene matches: 11. CDR1 is SGHAT, CDR2 FQNNGV, per germline. The CDR3 DNA sequence: TGTGCCAGCAGCTTAGCCGGGACAGGGGTCGATCAAGACGAGCAGTACTTC. Protein sequence: CASSLAGTGVDQDEQYF.

V and J are TRBV19 and TRBJ1-6; 7 bases match TRBD1. Trimming cost V 8 bases and J 10 bases; bases outside gene matches: 8. This CDR3 comprises 13 residues. Per germline, CDR1 LNHDA and CDR2 SQIVND (reference sequence). CDR3 in amino acids: CASGLDRDSPLHF. CDR3 DNA: TGTGCCAGTGGACTTGACAGGGACTCACCCCTCCACTTT.

This clonotype was detected ten times or more. The chain has TRBV29-1 and TRBJ2-1, with 9 bases identical to TRBD2. Germline trimming cut 2 bases from V and 7 bases from J; bases unmatched to any gene: 3. Germline V CDR1 and CDR2: SQVTM, ANQGSEA. This CDR3 is built from 13 residues. This CDR3 reads CSVELAGPNEQFF. DNA of the CDR3: TGCAGCGTTGAACTAGCGGGGCCTAATGAGCAGTTCTTC.

The CDR3 sequence is CASSPFWGGGQETQYF. Here the CDR3 DNA reads TGTGCCAGCAGCCCCTTTTGGGGAGGGGGACAAGAGACCCAGTACTTC. The rearrangement joins TRBV3-1 to TRBJ2-5, with D maybe TRBD2 (7 bases). Germline assignment: CDR1 LGHDT and CDR2 YNNKEL (reference sequence). Deletions cut 4 bases from V and 2 bases from J, with 17 bases between. The CDR3 is 16 residues long.

This chain uses TRBV20-1 with TRBJ2-7, with D maybe TRBD2 (5 bases). With 6 bases removed from V and 6 bases from J, the gap between germline ends came to 21 bases. Germline V gives CDR1 DFQATT, CDR2 SNEGSKA (reference sequence). The CDR3 extends over 14 amino acids. The CDR3 DNA reads as TGCAGTGCCATAGGTTTGGGCTTTGGAGGCGAGCAGTACTTC. It specifies CSAIGLGFGGEQYF.

The chain recombines TRBV30 with TRBJ2-3; 7 nucleotides match TRBD1. The length of the CDR3 is 13 residues. CDR1 is GTSNPN, CDR2 SVGIG, per germline (reference sequence). V shed 2 bases, J shed 4 bases, and the junction held 3 bases outside the gene matches. CDR3 sequence (DNA): TGTGCCTGGAGTAAGGGGGCGTCAGATACGCAGTATTTT. It translates to CAWSKGASDTQYF.

V usage is TRBV20-1 and J usage is TRBJ2-4; 9 bases fit TRBD1. The V and J ends lost 8 bases and 8 bases, in that order; junction bases with no gene match: 4. The CDR3 is 11 residues long. CDR1 is DFQATT and CDR2 is SNEGSKA in the germline V gene (reference sequence). The DNA of the CDR3 is TGCAGTTCACAGGGGGCCTACATTCAGTACTTC. Translated: CSSQGAYIQYF.

This clonotype was seen a few times. CDR3: CSAGGLADEQFF. CDR3 sequence (DNA): TGCAGTGCCGGGGGACTAGCGGATGAGCAGTTCTTC. This rearrangement joins TRBV20-1 to TRBJ2-1; TRBD2 agrees at 11 bases. CDR3 length: 12 residues. The germline gives CDR1 DFQATT, CDR2 SNEGSKA (reference sequence). V dropped 6 bases and J dropped 8; count of bases not matched to a gene: 3.

The J gene is TRBJ1-4, the V gene TRBV9; D is unclear. This CDR3 is built from 15 residues. Germline CDR1 is SGDLS and CDR2 is YYNGEE. Trimming took 0 bases from V and 8 from J, leaving 14 bases between them. CDR3 sequence reads: CASSVEGTSNEKLFF. CDR3 nucleotides: TGTGCCAGCAGCGTAGAGGGAACAAGTAACGAAAAACTGTTTTTT.

This sequence joins TRBV21-1 and TRBJ2-7. TRBV21-1 is classified as a pseudogene. The CDR3 sequence is 15 residues long. CDR3 nucleotide sequence: TGTGCCAGCAGCAAAGTGCGGCCGACATCTTACGAGCAGTACGTC. Protein: CASSKVRPTSYEQYV.

The V and J genes are TRBV7-6 and TRBJ2-1, with TRBD2 as a possible D gene (6 bases). CDR1 and CDR2 from the germline V gene are SGHVS and FNYEAQ. The CDR3 is 21 residues long. The ends were cut back, 5 bases at V and 1 base at J, with 30 bases in the middle. CDR3 in DNA: TGTGCCAGCAGCCCCCATTTGGAACTTGGTGGGCGGGGTGGATCCTACAATGAGCAGTTCTTC. Translated, it gives CASSPHLELGGRGGSYNEQFF.

This clonotype appeared many times. The rearrangement uses TRBV5-1 and TRBJ2-7; D gene ambiguous. CDR1 and CDR2 (germline): SGHRS, YFSETQ. V was clipped by 4 bases and J by 2 bases, with 4 bases between them. The CDR3 consists of 11 residues. In DNA, the CDR3 is TGCGCCAGCAGCGGGGCCTACGAGCAGTACTTC. Translating it yields CASSGAYEQYF.

Ten or more counts support this clonotype. This sequence joins TRBV24-1 and TRBJ2-1, with D possibly being TRBD2 (6 bases). The germline V gene has CDR1 KGHDR and CDR2 SFDVKD. CDR3 length: 16 residues. V lost 1 base to trimming and J lost 5 bases, with 14 bases between them. CDR3 in amino acids: CATSDLRLAKNNEQFF. In DNA, the CDR3 is TGTGCCACCAGTGATTTAAGGCTAGCGAAAAACAATGAGCAGTTCTTC.

V is TRBV19 and J is TRBJ2-1, with D hard to call. V was trimmed by 6 bases and J by 10 bases, leaving 13 bases between them. This CDR3 region has 12 residues. CDR1 is LNHDA and CDR2 is SQIVND in the germline V gene (reference sequence). CDR3: CASSIDFGEQFF. CDR3 in DNA: TGTGCCAGTAGCATCGACTTTGGGGAGCAGTTCTTC.

The table lists this clonotype with many counts. V is TRBV11-2 and J is TRBJ2-1; D may be TRBD1 or TRBD2 (5 bases each). The V end was cut by 1 base, the J end by 8 bases, with 9 bases between. Germline V gene lookup returns CDR1 SGHAT and CDR2 FQNNGV. The CDR3 runs 13 residues. CDR3 sequence (DNA): TGTGCCAGCAGCTTAGTATTGGGGGATGAGCAGTTCTTC. This encodes CASSLVLGDEQFF. The whole variable domain, filled in from reference TRBV11-2 and TRBJ2-1, reads EAGVAQSPRYKIIEKRQSVAFWCNPISGHATLYWYQQILGQGPKLLIQFQNNGVVDDSQLPKDRFSAERLKGVDSTLKIQPAKLEDSAVYLCASSLVLGDEQFFGPGTRLTVL.

This clonotype was seen more than once but under ten times. V is TRBV2 and J is TRBJ2-2; D possibly matches TRBD1 or TRBD2 (5 bases each). Trimming shortened V by 6 bases and J by 6 bases, and 23 bases separated the two germline ends. The CDR3 has 17 amino acids. Looked up from germline, CDR1 is SNHLY and CDR2 is FYNNEI. The CDR3 DNA reads TGTGCCAGCAGATCGGAGGAAGGGGTTTACGTTTCCGGGGAGCTGTTTTTT. Translation gives CASRSEEGVYVSGELFF.

The chain employs TRBV20-1 and TRBJ1-1; D uncertain. CDR3 length: 12 residues. Per germline, CDR1 DFQATT and CDR2 SNEGSKA (reference sequence). The ends were cut back, 2 bases at V and 4 bases at J, with 8 bases in the middle. DNA for the CDR3: TGCAGTGCTAGAACGGTGGCCACTGAAGCTTTCTTT. Translating it yields CSARTVATEAFF.

This clonotype was counted between two and nine times. The J gene is TRBJ2-3, the V gene TRBV5-5; D may be TRBD2 (5 bases). Per germline, CDR1 SGHKS and CDR2 YYEKEE (reference sequence). The CDR3 length is 14 residues. V lost 2 bases and J lost 5, with 12 bases in between. This CDR3 reads CASSFFGVGDTQYF. Here the CDR3 DNA reads TGTGCCAGCAGCTTTTTCGGGGTGGGAGATACGCAGTATTTT.

This clonotype was observed many times. The J gene is TRBJ2-7, the V gene TRBV25-1, with D uncertain. The germline V and J ends were trimmed by 4 bases and 4 bases, with 8 bases remaining between them. Germline-derived CDR1 and CDR2 are MGHDK and SYGVNS. The CDR3 is made up of 12 amino acids. The CDR3 is CASSAKPYEQYF. CDR3 DNA sequence: TGTGCCAGCAGTGCCAAACCTTACGAGCAGTACTTC.

This clonotype has a count of ten or more. This sequence joins TRBV5-1 and TRBJ2-1; TRBD2 aligns across 12 bases. Germline V CDR1 and CDR2: SGHRS, YFSETQ. Unmatched junction bases numbered 5, after V lost 4 bases and J lost 6 bases. The CDR3 has 15 residues. CDR3 nucleotide sequence: TGCGCCAGCAGCATATCTAGCGGGAGGGGCAATGAGCAGTTCTTC. This encodes CASSISSGRGNEQFF.

A few counts support this clonotype. The chain has TRBV24-1 and TRBJ2-2; unclear D gene. The V gene lost 9 bases and the J gene lost 3 bases, with 10 bases spanning the gap. This CDR3 is 13 amino acids long. Looked up from germline, CDR1 is KGHDR and CDR2 is SFDVKD. CDR3 residues: CATRDRHTGELFF. As DNA, the CDR3 is TGTGCCACCCGAGACCGGCACACCGGGGAGCTGTTTTTT.

V gene TRBV24-1 combines with J gene TRBJ2-6; perhaps D is TRBD1 or TRBD2 (5 bases each). This CDR3 contains 17 residues. With 4 bases removed from V and 0 bases from J, the gap between germline ends came to 12 bases. Germline-derived CDR1 and CDR2 are KGHDR and SFDVKD. The CDR3 reads CATSDQGPHSGANVLTF. The CDR3 DNA reads as TGTGCCACCAGTGACCAGGGACCGCACTCTGGGGCCAACGTCCTGACTTTC.

This clonotype was recorded many times. The rearrangement uses TRBV3-1 and TRBJ2-1; tentative D call: TRBD1 (6 bases). V was trimmed by 5 bases and J by 16 bases, leaving 18 bases between them. Per germline, CDR1 LGHDT and CDR2 YNNKEL (reference sequence). The CDR3 has 12 residues. The CDR3 reads CASSAQGSKKFF. The CDR3 DNA reads TGTGCCAGCAGCGCCCAGGGGTCTAAGAAATTCTTC.